This is a list of T cell receptor beta chains from one sample in a study of blood T cell repertoires in COVID-19. The table came from immunoSEQ multiplex PCR; TCRdb's copy has only in-frame clones and leaves some out. The sample includes fewer than 85,000 clones, 80% to 95% of them seen just once. Sequencing was performed on peripheral blood. The origin of the receptors is a woman aged 45-59 years in a cohort sampled during active COVID-19. Each CDR3 is given with its conserved first and last residue. The D gene is left open where the match is weak. A clone size is listed for some rows: how often the clone was seen (once, few, many), or a class if it is expanded.

V	D	J	size	DNA	CDR3
TRBV19	TRBD1	TRBJ1-6	-	TGTGCCAGTAACCCTGGGACAGATAATTCACCCCTCCACTTT	CASNPGTDNSPLHF
TRBV30	-	TRBJ1-2	-	TGTGCCTGGAGTAGCCGGGTTGGCGGCTACACCTTC	CAWSSRVGGYTF
TRBV18	-	TRBJ2-2	-	TGTGCCAGCTCACCGATGAGAGGGCCCTCGTCCGGGGAGCTGTTTTTT	CASSPMRGPSSGELFF
TRBV28	TRBD2	TRBJ2-3	-	TGTGCCAGCAGTTTGACTAGCGGGACAGATACGCAGTATTTT	CASSLTSGTDTQYF
TRBV5-1	TRBD1	TRBJ1-6	-	TGCGCCAGCAGCTTGGATGGGACAGGGGGCTCAAGGACCTATAATTCACCCCTCCACTTT	CASSLDGTGGSRTYNSPLHF
TRBV4-1	-	TRBJ2-1	-	TGCGCCAGCAGCCAAGAGAGGGTAGACCTGTTCTTC	CASSQERVDLFF
TRBV4-1	TRBD2	TRBJ2-2	few	TGCGCCAGCAGCCAAGACCGAACTAGCGGGAGGGCAGGGGTCACCGGGGAGCTGTTTTTT	CASSQDRTSGRAGVTGELFF
TRBV20-1	-	TRBJ2-2	-	TGCAGTGCAACTAACGGCGGGGAGCTGTTTTTT	CSATNGGELFF
TRBV7-3	-	TRBJ1-5	-	TGTGCCAGCAGCTTAGGAGGAAATAGCAATCAGCCCCAGCATTTT	CASSLGGNSNQPQHF
TRBV7-3	TRBD2	TRBJ2-1	-	TGTGCCAGTAGCGGGGCCAACAATGAGCAGTTCTTC	CASSGANNEQFF
TRBV7-3	-	TRBJ1-1	-	TGTGCCAGCAGCCCTGGAGGGACGGCGAACACTGAAGCTTTCTTT	CASSPGGTANTEAFF
TRBV2	-	TRBJ1-6	medium-sized	TGTGCCAGCAGGGGGCCCCCGCCTTCACCCCTCCACTTT	CASRGPPPSPLHF
TRBV5-6	TRBD2	TRBJ2-1	-	TGTGCCAGCAGCTTAGCGGGAGGGGTCTATGAGCAGTTCTTC	CASSLAGGVYEQFF
TRBV6-5	-	TRBJ1-1	-	TGTGCCAGCAGTTACATTTCGGGGGGTCGGAACACTGAAGCTTTCTTT	CASSYISGGRNTEAFF
TRBV6-5	-	TRBJ1-4	-	TGTGCCAGCAGTTACTCGCAGGCTAATGAAAAACTGTTTTTT	CASSYSQANEKLFF
TRBV24-1	TRBD1	TRBJ1-1	-	TGTGCCACCAGTGACCGAGGGGGCTTAGGTTTCTTT	CATSDRGGLGFF
TRBV27	-	TRBJ2-2	once	TGTGCCAGCAGTTTATTAACCGGGACGGGAGCCGGGGAGCTGTTTTTT	CASSLLTGTGAGELFF
TRBV6-5	TRBD1	TRBJ1-1	-	TGTGCCAGCACTCCAATGGACAGGGGCTTCACTGAAGCTTTCTTT	CASTPMDRGFTEAFF
TRBV6-7	TRBD2	TRBJ2-5	once	TGTGCCGACCAGCGGGAAGCCGAGACCCAGTACTTC	CADQREAETQYF
TRBV18	-	TRBJ2-7	-	TGTGCCAGCTCCCGCGGTGGCGGGGCCTCCTCCTACGAGCAGTACTTC	CASSRGGGASSYEQYF
TRBV30	TRBD1	TRBJ1-6	-	TGTGCCTGGACGGACAGGGGCAGTGCGAGTTCACCCCTCCACTTT	CAWTDRGSASSPLHF
TRBV3-1/TRBV3-2	TRBD2	TRBJ2-1	-	TGTGCCAGCAGCCCCCTACTAGCGGACCTCTACAATGAGCAGTTCTTC	CASSPLLADLYNEQFF
TRBV5-1	TRBD2	TRBJ2-1	-	TGCGCCAGCAGCTTAGGGACTAGCGGAGGGGGTGAGCAGTTCTTC	CASSLGTSGGGEQFF
TRBV27	TRBD1	TRBJ1-2	-	TGTGCCAGCAGTCTCGGACAGGTCGGGGGCTACACCTTC	CASSLGQVGGYTF
TRBV5-1	TRBD2	TRBJ2-7	-	TGCGCCAGCAGCATCGGGTGGGGGGGAACCTCCTCCTACGAGCAGTACTTC	CASSIGWGGTSSYEQYF
TRBV7-2	-	TRBJ2-5	-	TGTGCCAGCAGCTCCAGGGTAGGCCAAGAGACCCAGTACTTC	CASSSRVGQETQYF
TRBV19	TRBD2	TRBJ2-1	-	TGTGCCAGTAGTATAGGCCTACTAGCGGGAGGGCCGGCGGTTGAGCAGTTCTTC	CASSIGLLAGGPAVEQFF
TRBV19	TRBD2	TRBJ2-1	-	TGTGCCAGTAGTATAAGGCGGGAGGGCCGAAATGAGCAGTTCTTC	CASSIRREGRNEQFF
TRBV6-1	-	TRBJ2-5	once	TGTGCCAGCAGTGAGGGGCAGACCCAGTACTTC	CASSEGQTQYF
TRBV30	-	TRBJ2-3	-	TGTGCCTGGAGTTCCTCCGGAGATACGCAGTATTTT	CAWSSSGDTQYF
TRBV2	-	TRBJ2-7	-	TGTGCCAGCAGCCCCTTGACACAATCCTACGAGCAGTACTTC	CASSPLTQSYEQYF
TRBV18	TRBD1	TRBJ2-5	-	TGTGCCAGCTCACCACTCGCCGGGACAGGGAAAGAGACCCAGTACTTC	CASSPLAGTGKETQYF
TRBV6-5	TRBD1	TRBJ2-3	-	TGTGCCAGCAGTTTACAGGGGAAGGGAGATACGCAGTATTTT	CASSLQGKGDTQYF
TRBV24-1	TRBD2	TRBJ2-7	-	TGTGCCACCGGGGGGGGATCCTACGAGCAGTACTTC	CATGGGSYEQYF
TRBV4-2	-	TRBJ2-3	-	TGTGCCAGCAGCCAAGGATCGGTGGGCACAGATACGCAGTATTTT	CASSQGSVGTDTQYF
TRBV30	TRBD1	TRBJ1-6	-	TGTGCCTGGAATCCCGACAGGGCTTATTCACCCCTCCACTTT	CAWNPDRAYSPLHF
TRBV3-1/TRBV3-2	TRBD2	TRBJ2-1	once	TGTGCCAGCAGCCAAAAGCGGGAGTACAATGAGCAGTTCTTC	CASSQKREYNEQFF
TRBV5-1	TRBD2	TRBJ2-1	-	TGCGCCAGCAGCTCGGGAGGATACAATGAGCAGTTCTTC	CASSSGGYNEQFF
TRBV5-1	-	TRBJ2-1	-	TGCGCCAGCAGCCTATTTAATGAGCAGTTCTTC	CASSLFNEQFF
TRBV10-3	-	TRBJ1-5	-	TGTGCCATCAGTGAGTCGGAGGACAATCAGCCCCAGCATTTT	CAISESEDNQPQHF
TRBV28	TRBD1	TRBJ2-1	-	TGTGCCAGCAGTCCGGGACAGGATTACAATGAGCAGTTCTTC	CASSPGQDYNEQFF
TRBV6-5	-	TRBJ1-4	-	TGTGCCAGCCGGTTCCGAGGGTCCGGGGATGAAAAACTGTTTTTT	CASRFRGSGDEKLFF
TRBV7-7	-	TRBJ2-2	-	TGTGCTAGCAGCTTAAGGGGACACACCGGTTCCGGGGAGCTGTTTTTT	CASSLRGHTGSGELFF
TRBV7-3	-	TRBJ1-1	-	TGTGCCAGCAGCTTAACGAGGGGGAACCGTCGGGCTTTCTTT	CASSLTRGNRRAFF
TRBV6-5	-	TRBJ1-1	-	TGTGCCAGCAGTTACTCAGCGAACACTGAAGCTTTCTTT	CASSYSANTEAFF